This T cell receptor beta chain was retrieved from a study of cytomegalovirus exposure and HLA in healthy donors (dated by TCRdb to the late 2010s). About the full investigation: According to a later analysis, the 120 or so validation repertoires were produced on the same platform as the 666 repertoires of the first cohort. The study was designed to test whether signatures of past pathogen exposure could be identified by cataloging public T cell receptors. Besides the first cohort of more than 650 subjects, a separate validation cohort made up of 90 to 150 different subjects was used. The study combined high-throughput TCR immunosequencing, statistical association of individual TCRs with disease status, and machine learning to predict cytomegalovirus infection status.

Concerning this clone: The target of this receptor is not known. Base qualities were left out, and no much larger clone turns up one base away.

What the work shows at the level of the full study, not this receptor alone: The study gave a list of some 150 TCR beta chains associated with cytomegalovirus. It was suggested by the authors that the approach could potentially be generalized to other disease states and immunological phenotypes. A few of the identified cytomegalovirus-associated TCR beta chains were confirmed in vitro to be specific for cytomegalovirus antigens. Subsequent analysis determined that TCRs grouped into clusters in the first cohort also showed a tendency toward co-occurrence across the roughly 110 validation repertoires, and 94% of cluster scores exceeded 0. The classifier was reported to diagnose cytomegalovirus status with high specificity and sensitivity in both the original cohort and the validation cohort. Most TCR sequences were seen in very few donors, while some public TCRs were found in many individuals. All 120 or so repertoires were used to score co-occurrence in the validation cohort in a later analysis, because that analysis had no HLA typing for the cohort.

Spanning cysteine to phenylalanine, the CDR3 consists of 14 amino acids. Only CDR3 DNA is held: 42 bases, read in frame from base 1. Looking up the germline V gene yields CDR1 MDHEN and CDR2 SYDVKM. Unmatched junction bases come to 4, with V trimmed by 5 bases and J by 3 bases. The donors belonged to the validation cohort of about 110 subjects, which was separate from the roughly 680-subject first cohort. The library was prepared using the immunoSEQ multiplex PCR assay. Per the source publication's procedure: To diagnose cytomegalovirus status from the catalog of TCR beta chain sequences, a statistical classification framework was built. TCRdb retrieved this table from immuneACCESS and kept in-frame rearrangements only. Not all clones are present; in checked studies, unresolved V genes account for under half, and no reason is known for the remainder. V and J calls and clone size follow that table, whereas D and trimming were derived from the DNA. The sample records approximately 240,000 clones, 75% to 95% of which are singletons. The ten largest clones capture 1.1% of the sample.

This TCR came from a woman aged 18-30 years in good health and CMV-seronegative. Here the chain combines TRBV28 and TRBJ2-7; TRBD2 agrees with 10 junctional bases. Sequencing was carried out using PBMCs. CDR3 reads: CASSGTSGDYEQYF. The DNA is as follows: TGTGCCAGCAGTGGTACTAGCGGGGACTACGAGCAGTACTTC.